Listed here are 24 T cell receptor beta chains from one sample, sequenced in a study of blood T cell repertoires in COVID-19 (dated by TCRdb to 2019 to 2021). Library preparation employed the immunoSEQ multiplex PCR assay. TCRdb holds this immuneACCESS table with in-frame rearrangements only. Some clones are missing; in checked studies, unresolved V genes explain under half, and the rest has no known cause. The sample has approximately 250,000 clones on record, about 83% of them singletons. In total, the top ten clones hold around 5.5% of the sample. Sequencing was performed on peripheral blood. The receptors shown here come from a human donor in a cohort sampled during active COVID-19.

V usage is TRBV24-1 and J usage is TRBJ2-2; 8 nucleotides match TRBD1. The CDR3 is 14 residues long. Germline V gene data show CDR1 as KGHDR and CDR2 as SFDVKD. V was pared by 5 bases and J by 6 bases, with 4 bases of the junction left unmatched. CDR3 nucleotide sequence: TGTGCCACCAGTGGTAGGACAGGGCCCGGGGAGCTGTTTTTT. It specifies CATSGRTGPGELFF.

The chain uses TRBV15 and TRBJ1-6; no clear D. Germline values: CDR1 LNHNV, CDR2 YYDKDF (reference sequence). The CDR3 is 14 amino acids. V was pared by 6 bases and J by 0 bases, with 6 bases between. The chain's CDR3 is CATREGSYNSPLHF. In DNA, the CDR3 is TGTGCCACCAGGGAGGGCTCCTATAATTCACCCCTCCACTTT.

The CDR3 sequence is CASSNPTGRGQLFF. The CDR3 DNA follows: TGTGCCAGCAGCAATCCAACCGGCCGAGGTCAACTGTTTTTT. The chain recombines TRBV7-9 with TRBJ1-4; D gene ambiguous. Trimming took 5 bases from V and 12 from J, leaving 19 bases between them. Germline assignment: CDR1 SEHNR and CDR2 FQNEAQ (reference sequence). CDR3 length: 14 amino acids.

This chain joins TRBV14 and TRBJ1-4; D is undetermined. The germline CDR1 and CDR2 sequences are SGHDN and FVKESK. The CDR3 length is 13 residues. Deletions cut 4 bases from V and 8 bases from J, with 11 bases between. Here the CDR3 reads CASSPPGWEKLFF. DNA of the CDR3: TGTGCCAGCAGCCCCCCGGGGTGGGAAAAACTGTTTTTT.

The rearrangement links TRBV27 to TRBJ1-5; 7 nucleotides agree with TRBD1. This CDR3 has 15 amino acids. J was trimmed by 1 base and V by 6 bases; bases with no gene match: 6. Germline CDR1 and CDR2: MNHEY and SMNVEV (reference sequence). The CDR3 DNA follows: TGTGCCAGCAGGTCGGGACAGCTCAGCAATCAGCCCCAGCATTTT. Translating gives CASRSGQLSNQPQHF.

The CDR3 DNA reads TGTGCCAGCAGCACCGACAGGGGTAATACCTACGAGCAGTACTTC. Its translation: CASSTDRGNTYEQYF. V gene TRBV11-2 combines with J gene TRBJ2-7, with 8 bases fitting TRBD1. Germline lookup yields CDR1 SGHAT and CDR2 FQNNGV. V lost 5 bases and J lost 2; bases outside the gene matches: 8. The CDR3 covers 15 residues.

CDR3 protein: CASSLGKNRAFF. Here the CDR3 DNA reads TGTGCCAGCAGCTTAGGTAAAAATCGGGCTTTCTTT. The J gene is TRBJ1-1, the V gene TRBV11-3, with no clear D. Per the germline V gene, CDR1 is SGHNT and CDR2 is YENEEA. The CDR3 spans 12 residues. V was pared by 1 base and J by 11 bases, with 11 bases between. The whole variable domain, remainder taken from reference TRBV11-3 and TRBJ1-1, is EAGVVQSPRYKIIEKKQPVAFWCNPISGHNTLYWYLQNLGQGPELLIRYENEEAVDDSQLPKDRFSAERLKGVDSTLKIQPAELGDSAVYLCASSLGKNRAFFGQGTRLTVV.

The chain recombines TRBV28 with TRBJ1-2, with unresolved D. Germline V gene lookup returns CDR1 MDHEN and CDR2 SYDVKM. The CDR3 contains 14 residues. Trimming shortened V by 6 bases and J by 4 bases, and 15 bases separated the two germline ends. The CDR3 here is CASRTQRAGYGYTF. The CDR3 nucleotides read TGTGCCAGCAGGACCCAGAGGGCGGGCTATGGCTACACCTTC.

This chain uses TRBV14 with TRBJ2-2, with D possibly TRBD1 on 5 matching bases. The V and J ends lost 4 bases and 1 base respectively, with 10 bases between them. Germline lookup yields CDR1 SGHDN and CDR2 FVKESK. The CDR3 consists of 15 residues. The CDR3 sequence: CASSPLTVNTGELFF. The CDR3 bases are TGTGCCAGCAGCCCCCTGACAGTGAACACCGGGGAGCTGTTTTTT.

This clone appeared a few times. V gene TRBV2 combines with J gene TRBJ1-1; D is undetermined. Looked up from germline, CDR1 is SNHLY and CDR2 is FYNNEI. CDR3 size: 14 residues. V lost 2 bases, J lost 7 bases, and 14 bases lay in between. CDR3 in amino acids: CASSERQPGDEAFF. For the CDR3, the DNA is TGTGCCAGCAGTGAAAGGCAACCGGGAGATGAAGCTTTCTTT.

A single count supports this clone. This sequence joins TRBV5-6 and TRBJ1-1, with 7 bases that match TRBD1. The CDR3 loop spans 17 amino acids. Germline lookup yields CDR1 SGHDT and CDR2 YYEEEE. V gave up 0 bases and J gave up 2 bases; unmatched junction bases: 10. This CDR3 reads CASSLVRQGGSNTEAFF. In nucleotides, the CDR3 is TGTGCCAGCAGCTTGGTAAGACAGGGAGGCAGCAACACTGAAGCTTTCTTT.

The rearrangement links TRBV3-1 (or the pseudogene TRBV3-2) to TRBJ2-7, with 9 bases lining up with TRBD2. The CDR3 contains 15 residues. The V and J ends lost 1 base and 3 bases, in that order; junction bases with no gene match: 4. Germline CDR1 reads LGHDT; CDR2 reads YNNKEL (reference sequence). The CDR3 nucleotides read TGTGCCAGCAGCCAAGGGACTAGCGCCAACTACGAGCAGTACTTC. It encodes CASSQGTSANYEQYF.

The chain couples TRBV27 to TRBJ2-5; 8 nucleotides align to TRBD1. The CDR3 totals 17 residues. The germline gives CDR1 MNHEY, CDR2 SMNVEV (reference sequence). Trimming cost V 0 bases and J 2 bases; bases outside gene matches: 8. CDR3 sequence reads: CASSLSLSQGAQETQYF. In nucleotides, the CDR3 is TGTGCCAGCAGTTTATCTCTTTCTCAGGGGGCTCAAGAGACCCAGTACTTC.

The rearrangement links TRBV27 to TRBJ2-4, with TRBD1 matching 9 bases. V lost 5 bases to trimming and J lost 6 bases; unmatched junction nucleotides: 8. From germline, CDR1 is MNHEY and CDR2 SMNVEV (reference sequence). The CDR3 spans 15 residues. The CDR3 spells CASSQVDRGGNIQYF. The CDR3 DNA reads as TGTGCCAGCAGTCAAGTGGACAGGGGCGGAAACATTCAGTACTTC.

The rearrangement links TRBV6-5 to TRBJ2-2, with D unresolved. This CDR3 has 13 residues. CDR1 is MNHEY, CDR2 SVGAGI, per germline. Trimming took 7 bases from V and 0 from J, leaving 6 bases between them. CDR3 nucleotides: TGTGCCAGCATTCCAGCGAACACCGGGGAGCTGTTTTTT. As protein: CASIPANTGELFF.

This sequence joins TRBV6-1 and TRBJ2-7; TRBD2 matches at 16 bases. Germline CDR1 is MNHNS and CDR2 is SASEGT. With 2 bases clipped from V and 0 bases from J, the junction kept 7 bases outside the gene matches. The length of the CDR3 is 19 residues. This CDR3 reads CASSERQGLAGGPSYEQYF. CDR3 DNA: TGTGCCAGCAGTGAACGGCAGGGACTAGCGGGAGGGCCCTCCTACGAGCAGTACTTC.

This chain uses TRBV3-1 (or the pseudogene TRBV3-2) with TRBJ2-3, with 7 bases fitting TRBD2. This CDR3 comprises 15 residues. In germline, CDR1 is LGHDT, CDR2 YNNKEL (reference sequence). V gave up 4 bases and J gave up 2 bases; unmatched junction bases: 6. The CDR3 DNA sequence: TGTGCCAGCAGCCCCGGGCTAGCGGACACAGATACGCAGTATTTT. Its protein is CASSPGLADTDTQYF.

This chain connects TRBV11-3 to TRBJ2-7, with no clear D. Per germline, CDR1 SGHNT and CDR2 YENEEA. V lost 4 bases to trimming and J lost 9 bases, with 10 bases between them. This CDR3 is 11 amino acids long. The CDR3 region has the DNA TGTGCCAGCAGCTATGGAGCTGGGCAGTACTTC. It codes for CASSYGAGQYF. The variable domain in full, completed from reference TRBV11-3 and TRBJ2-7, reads EAGVVQSPRYKIIEKKQPVAFWCNPISGHNTLYWYLQNLGQGPELLIRYENEEAVDDSQLPKDRFSAERLKGVDSTLKIQPAELGDSAVYLCASSYGAGQYFGPGTRLTVT.

CDR3 loop: CATSDFSQPPGLGTDTQYF. DNA for the CDR3: TGTGCCACCAGTGATTTCTCTCAACCCCCGGGACTAGGCACAGATACGCAGTATTTT. This sequence joins TRBV24-1 and TRBJ2-3; TRBD2 matches 8 bases. This CDR3 has 19 amino acids. V lost 1 base and J lost 1; bases outside the gene matches: 12. Looked up from germline, CDR1 is KGHDR and CDR2 is SFDVKD.

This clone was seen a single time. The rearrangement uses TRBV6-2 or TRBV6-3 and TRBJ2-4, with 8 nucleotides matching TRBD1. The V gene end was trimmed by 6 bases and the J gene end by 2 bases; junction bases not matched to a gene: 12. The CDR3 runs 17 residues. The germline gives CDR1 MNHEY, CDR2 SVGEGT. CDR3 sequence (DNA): TGTGCCAGCAGCCCTTTTGGACAGGGTGTATCCAAAAACATTCAGTACTTC. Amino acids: CASSPFGQGVSKNIQYF.

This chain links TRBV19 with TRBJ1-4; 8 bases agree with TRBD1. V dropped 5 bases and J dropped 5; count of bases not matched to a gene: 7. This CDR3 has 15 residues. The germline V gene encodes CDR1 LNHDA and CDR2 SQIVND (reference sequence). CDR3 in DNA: TGTGCCAGTAGTCCTCTCCAGGGGGCGAATGAAAAACTGTTTTTT. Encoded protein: CASSPLQGANEKLFF.

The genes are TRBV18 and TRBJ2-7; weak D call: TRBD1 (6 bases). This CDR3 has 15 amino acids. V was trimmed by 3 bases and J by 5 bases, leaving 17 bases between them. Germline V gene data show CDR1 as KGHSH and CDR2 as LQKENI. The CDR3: CASSPPRGGIHEQYF. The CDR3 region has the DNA TGTGCCAGCTCACCCCCCAGGGGCGGAATTCACGAGCAGTACTTC.

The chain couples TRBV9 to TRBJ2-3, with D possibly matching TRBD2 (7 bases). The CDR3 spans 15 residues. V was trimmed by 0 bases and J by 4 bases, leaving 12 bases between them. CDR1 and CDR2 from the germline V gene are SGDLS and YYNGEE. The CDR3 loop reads CASSVVGGAPDTQYF. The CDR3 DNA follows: TGTGCCAGCAGCGTAGTGGGGGGGGCCCCAGATACGCAGTATTTT. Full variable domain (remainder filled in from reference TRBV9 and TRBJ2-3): DSGVTQTPKHLITATGQRVTLRCSPRSGDLSVYWYQQSLDQGLQFLIQYYNGEERAKGNILERFSAQQFPDLHSELNLSSLELGDSALYFCASSVVGGAPDTQYFGPGTRLTVL.

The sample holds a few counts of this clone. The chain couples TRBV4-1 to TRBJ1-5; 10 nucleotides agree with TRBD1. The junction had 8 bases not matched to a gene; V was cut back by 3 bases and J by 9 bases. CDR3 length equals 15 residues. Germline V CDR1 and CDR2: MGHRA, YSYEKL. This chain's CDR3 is CASSHPGTGERPQHF. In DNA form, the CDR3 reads TGCGCCAGCAGCCATCCCGGGACAGGGGAACGGCCCCAGCATTTT.